This TCR beta chain emerged from a study of blood T cells in healthy people across ages. Study observations and caveats: Per million T cells, TCR beta diversity dropped about linearly as age rose. PBMCs were not sorted, which prevented a conclusive comparison of naive versus antigen-experienced cells.

The second PCR ran about 6 to 11 cycles with a sample-barcoded 5' primer and J-beta primers. TCRdb re-called the 5' RACE reads through MiXCR, storing one row per CDR3 protein. The data hold around 1,700,000 distinct CDR3 sequences, with roughly 27% observed a single time. In its sample, this clonotype was seen a few times. Its target is unknown. The CDR3 extends over 16 amino acids. Germline CDR1 reads SGHAT; CDR2 reads FQNNGV. The trim removed 1 base at V and 13 bases at J, leaving 15 bases unmatched. The sample consisted of blood. The gene calls are TRBV11-2 and TRBJ2-1; TRBD2 aligns across 8 bases. The sequence was collected from a woman aged 25-40 years in good health. The CDR3 DNA follows: TGTGCCAGCAGCTTAGTAGCGGGAACCTCTACAGGTGAACAGTTCTTC. This encodes CASSLVAGTSTGEQFF.